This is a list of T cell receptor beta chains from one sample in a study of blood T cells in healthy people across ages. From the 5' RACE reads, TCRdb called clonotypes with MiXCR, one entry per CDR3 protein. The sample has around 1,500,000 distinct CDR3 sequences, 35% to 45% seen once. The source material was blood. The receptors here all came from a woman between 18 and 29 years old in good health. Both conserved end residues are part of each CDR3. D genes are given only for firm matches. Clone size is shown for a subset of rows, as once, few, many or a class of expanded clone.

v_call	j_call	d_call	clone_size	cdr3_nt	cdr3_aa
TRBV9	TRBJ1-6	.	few	TGTGCCAGCTCGAGGGGTCTCTCTCCCAAGACCCTCCACTTT	CASSRGLSPKTLHF
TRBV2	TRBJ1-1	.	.	TGTGCCAGCAGTGATGGGTGGAGGGCTTTCTTT	CASSDGWRAFF
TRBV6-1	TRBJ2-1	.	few	TGTGCCAGCATCCCCCTACCGGGAGAACAACCCCAAGGGAATGAGCAGTTCTTC	CASIPLPGEQPQGNEQFF
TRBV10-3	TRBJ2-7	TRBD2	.	TGTGCCATCAGTGACTTAGCGGGAGGATTCTCCTACGAGCAGTACTTC	CAISDLAGGFSYEQYF
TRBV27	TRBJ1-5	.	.	TGTGCCAGCAGTTTCCGTGGACCCGATCAGCCCCAGCATTTT	CASSFRGPDQPQHF
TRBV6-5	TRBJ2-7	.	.	TGTGCCAGCAGTTACTCGTGGGATAGGTACGAGCAGTACTTC	CASSYSWDRYEQYF
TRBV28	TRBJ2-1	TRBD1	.	TGTGCCAGCAGTTTCCCCAGACAGGGAAGGACCTACAATGAGCAGTTCTTC	CASSFPRQGRTYNEQFF
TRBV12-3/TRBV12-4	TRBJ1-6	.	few	TGTGCCACCAGCAAGGGAGCTATAACTTCACCCCTCCACTTT	CATSKGAITSPLHF
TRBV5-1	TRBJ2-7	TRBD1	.	TGCGCCAGCAGCCAGAACTCGGGACAGTATGACGAGCAGTACTTC	CASSQNSGQYDEQYF
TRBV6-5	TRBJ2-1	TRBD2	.	TGTGCCAGCAGGAGCCCCGGGGGGTCAACCTACAATGAGCAGTTCTTC	CASRSPGGSTYNEQFF
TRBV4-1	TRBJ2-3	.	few	TGCGCCAGCAGCCAAGAGGCCAACGGAGGCCGTTCCGATACGCAGTATTTT	CASSQEANGGRSDTQYF
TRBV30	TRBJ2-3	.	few	TGTGCCTGGAGTGTGTTGGCCTTTAGCACAGATACGCAGTATTTT	CAWSVLAFSTDTQYF
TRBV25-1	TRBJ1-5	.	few	TGTGCCAGCCAGGGAGAGGGGTGGCAGCCCCAGCATTTT	CASQGEGWQPQHF
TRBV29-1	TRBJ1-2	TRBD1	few	TGCAGCGTCACGACCGGGACAGGGATAGGCTATGGCTACACCTTC	CSVTTGTGIGYGYTF
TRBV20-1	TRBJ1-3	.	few	TGCAGTGCTACTCCGGGAGTCTCTGGAAACACCATATATTTT	CSATPGVSGNTIYF
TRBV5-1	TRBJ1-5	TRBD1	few	TGCGCCAGCAGCGGGACAGGTGATAGCAATCAGCCCCAGCATTTT	CASSGTGDSNQPQHF
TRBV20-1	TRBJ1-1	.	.	TGCAGTGCGCGCTGGACCACTGAAGCTTTCTTT	CSARWTTEAFF
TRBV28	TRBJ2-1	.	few	TGTGCCAGCAGCCGGGCGCGGGGAAACAATGAGCAGTTCTTC	CASSRARGNNEQFF
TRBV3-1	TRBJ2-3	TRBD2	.	TGTGCCAGCAGCTCCCTAGGCGGGGGAAGCACAGATACGCAGTATTTT	CASSSLGGGSTDTQYF
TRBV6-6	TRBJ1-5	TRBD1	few	TGTGCCAGCAGTTACCTGGCAGGGGGTACCGATCAGCCCCAGCATTTT	CASSYLAGGTDQPQHF
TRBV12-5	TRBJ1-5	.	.	TGTGCTGGAGCTACGAAGCCCCAGCATTTT	CAGATKPQHF
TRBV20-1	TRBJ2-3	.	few	TGCAGTGCTAGAGATCAAGAAGATACGCAGTATTTT	CSARDQEDTQYF
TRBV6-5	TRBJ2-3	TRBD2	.	TGTGCCAGCAGTTTCCTGTCTAGCGGAGGCACAGATACGCAGTATTTT	CASSFLSSGGTDTQYF
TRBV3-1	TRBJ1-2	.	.	TGTGCCAGCAGCCAAGATATAGGTGGGGGCTATGGCTACACCTTC	CASSQDIGGGYGYTF
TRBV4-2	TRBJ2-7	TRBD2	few	TGTGCCAGCAGCCAAGTACTAGCGGGGGGGGCGGGGCAGTACTTC	CASSQVLAGGAGQYF
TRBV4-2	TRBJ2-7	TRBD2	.	TGTGCCAGCAGCCAAGATATTAGGTACGGGACTATACCCTACGAGCAGTACTTC	CASSQDIRYGTIPYEQYF
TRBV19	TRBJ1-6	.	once	TGTGCCAGTAGTATCTACGGGATGAGCTCCTATAATTCACCCCTCCACTTT	CASSIYGMSSYNSPLHF
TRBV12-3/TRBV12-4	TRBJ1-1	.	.	TGTGCCAGCAGTTTTGAGAGGGTGAAAAGGAACACTGAAGCTTTCTTT	CASSFERVKRNTEAFF
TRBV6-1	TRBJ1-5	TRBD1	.	TGTGCCAGCAGTGGGACAGGGTGGATTAGCAATCAGCCCCAGCATTTT	CASSGTGWISNQPQHF
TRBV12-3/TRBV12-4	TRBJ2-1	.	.	TGTGCCAGCAGTGGCGACCAGAGGGGGGGGGCTGAGCAGTTCTTC	CASSGDQRGGAEQFF
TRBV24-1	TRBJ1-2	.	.	TGTGCCACCAGTGATGGAGGGTACTATGGCTACACCTTC	CATSDGGYYGYTF
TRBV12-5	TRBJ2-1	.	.	TGTACTAGTGGGAGGGGGGACTATAGCTACAATGAGCAGTTCTTC	CTSGRGDYSYNEQFF
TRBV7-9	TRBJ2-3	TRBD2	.	TGTGCCAGCAGCCAACTAGCGGGAGAGGCTACGCAGTATTTT	CASSQLAGEATQYF
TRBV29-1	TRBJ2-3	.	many	TGCAGCGTTCGACGAACGGGGGACGACACAGATACGCAGTATTTT	CSVRRTGDDTDTQYF
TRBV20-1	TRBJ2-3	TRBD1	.	TGCAGTGCTGGGGGACAGGGGGGCATGTATTTT	CSAGGQGGMYF
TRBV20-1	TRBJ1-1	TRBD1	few	TGCAGTGCTACCCTCTCGACAGGGGGCACTGAAGCTTTCTTT	CSATLSTGGTEAFF
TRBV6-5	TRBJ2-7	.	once	TGTGCCAGCAGTAAATTGGACCGGGAAGGCGAGCAGTACTTC	CASSKLDREGEQYF
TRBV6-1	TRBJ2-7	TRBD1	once	TGTGCCAGCAGTGACAGGGACAGGGTAGACGAGCAGTACTTC	CASSDRDRVDEQYF
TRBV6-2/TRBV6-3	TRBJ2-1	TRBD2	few	TGTGCCAGCAGTTTACTAGCGGAACCAGGTATCTACAATGAGCAGTTCTTC	CASSLLAEPGIYNEQFF
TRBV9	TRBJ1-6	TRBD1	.	TGTGCCAGCAGCCTAGGTACAGGGGCCACCCAGAATTCACCCCTCCACTTT	CASSLGTGATQNSPLHF
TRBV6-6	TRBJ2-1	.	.	TGTGCCAGCAGTGAGACACTGCGCTTATACAATGAGCAGTTCTTC	CASSETLRLYNEQFF
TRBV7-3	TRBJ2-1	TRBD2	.	TGTGCCAGCAGCCTCCAGTCTGGACTAGCGGGGGTGGATGAGCAGTTCTTC	CASSLQSGLAGVDEQFF
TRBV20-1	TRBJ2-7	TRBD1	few	TGCAGTGCTAGGCGGACAGGGGTGAACGAGCAGTACTTC	CSARRTGVNEQYF
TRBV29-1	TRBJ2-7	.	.	TGCAGCGTTGTCCAGGGGGGTCCCTACGAGCAGTACTTC	CSVVQGGPYEQYF
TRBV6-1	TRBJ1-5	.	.	TGTGCCACGTCTAGGGCACACGGCGGCAATCAGCCCCAGCATTTT	CATSRAHGGNQPQHF
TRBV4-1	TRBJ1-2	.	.	TGCGCCAGCAGCCAAGGGGCGGGGGGTAAGGACTATGGCTACACCTTC	CASSQGAGGKDYGYTF
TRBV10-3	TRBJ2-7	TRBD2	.	TGTGCCATCAGCTCCGGGACTAGCGGCTCCGACGAGCAGTACTTC	CAISSGTSGSDEQYF
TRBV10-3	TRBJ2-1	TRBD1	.	TGTGCCATCAGTGAGTCGACAGGGGGGTCACTCGGGGATGAGCAGTTCTTC	CAISESTGGSLGDEQFF
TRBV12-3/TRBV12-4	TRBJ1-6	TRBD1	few	TGTGCCAGCAGTTTAGGACAGGGCGGCAGTCGGCCCCTCCACTTT	CASSLGQGGSRPLHF
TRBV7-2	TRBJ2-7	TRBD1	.	TGTGCCAGCAGCTTATTGGGACAGGGGACCTACGAGCAGTACTTC	CASSLLGQGTYEQYF
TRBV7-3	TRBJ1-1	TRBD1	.	TGTGCCAGCAGCTTACTGGACAGGGATCGAGGGTCCACTGAAGCTTTCTTT	CASSLLDRDRGSTEAFF
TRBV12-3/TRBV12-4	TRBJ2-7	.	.	TGTGTCAGCAGTTTATACAGGGCGTACGAGCAGTACTTC	CVSSLYRAYEQYF
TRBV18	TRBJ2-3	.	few	TGTGCCAGCTCACCTCAAGGTACTAGCACAGATACGCAGTATTTT	CASSPQGTSTDTQYF
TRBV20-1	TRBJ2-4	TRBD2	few	TGCAGTGCGATTCGCGGGGGGGCCGGGGAGCAGTACTTC	CSAIRGGAGEQYF
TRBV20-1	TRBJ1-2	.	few	TGCAGTGCTCTGACAGAAAACTATGGCTACACCTTC	CSALTENYGYTF